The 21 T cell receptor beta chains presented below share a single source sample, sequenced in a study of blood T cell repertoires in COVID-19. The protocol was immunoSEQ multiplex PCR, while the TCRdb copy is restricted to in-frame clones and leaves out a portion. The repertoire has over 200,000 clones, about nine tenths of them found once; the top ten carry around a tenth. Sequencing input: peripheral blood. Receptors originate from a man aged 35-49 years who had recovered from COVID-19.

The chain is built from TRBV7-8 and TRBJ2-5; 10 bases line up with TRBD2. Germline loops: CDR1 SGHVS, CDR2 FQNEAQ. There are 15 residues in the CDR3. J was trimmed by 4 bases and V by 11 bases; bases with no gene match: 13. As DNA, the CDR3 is TGTGCCGGAACTGACATAAGCGGGGGGGGAGAGACCCAGTACTTC. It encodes CAGTDISGGGETQYF.

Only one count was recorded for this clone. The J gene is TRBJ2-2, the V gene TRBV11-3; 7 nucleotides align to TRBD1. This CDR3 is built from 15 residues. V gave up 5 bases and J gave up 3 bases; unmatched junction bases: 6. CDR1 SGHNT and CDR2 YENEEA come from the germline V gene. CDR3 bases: TGTGCCAGCAGCGAGGGACAGCGCGACACCGGGGAGCTGTTTTTT. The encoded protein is CASSEGQRDTGELFF. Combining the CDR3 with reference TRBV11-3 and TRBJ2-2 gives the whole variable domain EAGVVQSPRYKIIEKKQPVAFWCNPISGHNTLYWYLQNLGQGPELLIRYENEEAVDDSQLPKDRFSAERLKGVDSTLKIQPAELGDSAVYLCASSEGQRDTGELFFGEGSRLTVL.

The CDR3: CASSLLRTGGGQPQHF. The CDR3 DNA sequence: TGTGCCAGCAGTCTCCTTCGGACAGGGGGCGGTCAGCCCCAGCATTTT. The gene calls are TRBV6-2 or TRBV6-3 and TRBJ1-5; TRBD1 aligns across 11 bases. J gave up 6 bases and V 5 bases, and 9 bases lay outside the gene matches. This CDR3 region has 16 residues. Looked up from germline, CDR1 is MNHEY and CDR2 is SVGEGT.

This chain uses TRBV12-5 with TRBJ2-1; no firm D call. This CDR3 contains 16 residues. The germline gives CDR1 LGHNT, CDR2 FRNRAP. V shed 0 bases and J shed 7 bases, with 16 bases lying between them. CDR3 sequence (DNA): TGTGCTAGTGGTTTGGTACCTTTGGTAGTCTTAAATGAGCAGTTCTTC. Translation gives CASGLVPLVVLNEQFF. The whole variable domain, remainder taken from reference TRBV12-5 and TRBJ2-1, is DARVTQTPRHKVTEMGQEVTMRCQPILGHNTVFWYRQTMMQGLELLAYFRNRAPLDDSGMPKDRFSAEMPDATLATLKIQPSEPRDSAVYFCASGLVPLVVLNEQFFGPGTRLTVL.

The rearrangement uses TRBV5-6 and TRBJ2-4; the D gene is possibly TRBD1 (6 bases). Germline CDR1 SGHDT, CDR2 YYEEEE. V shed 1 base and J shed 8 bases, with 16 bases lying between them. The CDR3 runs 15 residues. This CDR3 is CASSLFLQGKDIQYF. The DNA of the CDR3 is TGTGCCAGCAGCTTGTTTTTACAGGGTAAGGACATTCAGTACTTC.

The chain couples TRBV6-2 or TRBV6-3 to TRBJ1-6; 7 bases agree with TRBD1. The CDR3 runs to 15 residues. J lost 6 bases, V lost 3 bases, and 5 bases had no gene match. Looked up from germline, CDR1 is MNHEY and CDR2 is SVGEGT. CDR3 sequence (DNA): TGTGCCAGCAGTTATCCGGGACAGACTAATTCACCCCTCCACTTT. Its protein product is CASSYPGQTNSPLHF.

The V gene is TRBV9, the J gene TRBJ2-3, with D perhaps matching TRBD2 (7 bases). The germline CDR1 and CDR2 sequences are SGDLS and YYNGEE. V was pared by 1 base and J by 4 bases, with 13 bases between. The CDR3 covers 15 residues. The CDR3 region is CASSVLGGRPDTQYF. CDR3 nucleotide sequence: TGTGCCAGCAGCGTATTGGGGGGGCGGCCAGATACGCAGTATTTT.

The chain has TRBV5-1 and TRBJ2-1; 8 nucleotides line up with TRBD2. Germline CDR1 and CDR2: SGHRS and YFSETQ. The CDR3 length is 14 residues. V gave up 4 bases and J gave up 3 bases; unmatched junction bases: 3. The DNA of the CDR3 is TGCGCCAGCAGCCTTAGCGGGGTCTACAATGAGCAGTTCTTC. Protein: CASSLSGVYNEQFF.

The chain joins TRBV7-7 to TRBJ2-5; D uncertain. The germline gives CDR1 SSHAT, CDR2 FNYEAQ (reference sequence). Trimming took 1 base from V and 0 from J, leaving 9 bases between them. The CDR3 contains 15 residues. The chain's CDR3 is CASSLGHPNQETQYF. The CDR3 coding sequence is TGTGCCAGCAGCTTAGGGCACCCAAACCAAGAGACCCAGTACTTC.

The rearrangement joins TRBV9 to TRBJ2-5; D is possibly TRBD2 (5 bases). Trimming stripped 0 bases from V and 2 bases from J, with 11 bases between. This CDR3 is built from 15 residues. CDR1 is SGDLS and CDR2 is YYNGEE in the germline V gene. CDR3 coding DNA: TGTGCCAGCAGCGTAGCTACGGGAATTCAAGAGACCCAGTACTTC. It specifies CASSVATGIQETQYF.

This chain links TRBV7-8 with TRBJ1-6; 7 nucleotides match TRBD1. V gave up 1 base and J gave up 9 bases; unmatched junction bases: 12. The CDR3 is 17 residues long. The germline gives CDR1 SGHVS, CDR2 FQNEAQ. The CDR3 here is CASSLVKAGGFGSPLHF. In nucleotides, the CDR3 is TGTGCCAGCAGCTTAGTAAAAGCAGGGGGTTTCGGTTCACCCCTCCACTTT. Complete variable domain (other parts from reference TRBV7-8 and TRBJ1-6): GAGVSQSPRYKVAKRGQDVALRCDPISGHVSLFWYQQALGQGPEFLTYFQNEAQLDKSGLPSDRFFAERPEGSVSTLKIQRTQQEDSAVYLCASSLVKAGGFGSPLHFGNGTRLTVT.

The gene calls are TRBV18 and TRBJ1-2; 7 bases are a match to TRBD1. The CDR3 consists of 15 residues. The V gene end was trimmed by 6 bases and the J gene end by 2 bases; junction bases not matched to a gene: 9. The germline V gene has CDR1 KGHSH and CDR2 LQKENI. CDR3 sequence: CASSPTTGANYGYTF. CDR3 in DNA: TGTGCCAGCTCTCCCACTACAGGGGCCAACTATGGCTACACCTTC.

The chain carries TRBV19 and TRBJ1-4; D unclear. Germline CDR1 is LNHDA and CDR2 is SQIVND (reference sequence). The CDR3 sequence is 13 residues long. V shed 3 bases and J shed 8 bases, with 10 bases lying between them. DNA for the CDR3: TGTGCCAGTAGTATTAGAGGGTTGGAAAAACTGTTTTTT. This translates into CASSIRGLEKLFF.

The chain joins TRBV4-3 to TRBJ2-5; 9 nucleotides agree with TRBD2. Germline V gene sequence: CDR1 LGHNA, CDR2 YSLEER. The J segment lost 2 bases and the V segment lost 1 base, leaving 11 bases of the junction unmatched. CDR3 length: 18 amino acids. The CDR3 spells CASSQGAIAGAGQETQYF. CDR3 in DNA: TGCGCCAGCAGCCAAGGGGCTATAGCGGGGGCCGGGCAAGAGACCCAGTACTTC.

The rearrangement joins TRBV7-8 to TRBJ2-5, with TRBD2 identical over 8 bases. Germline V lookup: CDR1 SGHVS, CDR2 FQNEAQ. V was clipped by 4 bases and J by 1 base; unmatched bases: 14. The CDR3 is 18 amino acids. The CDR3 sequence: CASSSYLPLAESQETQYF. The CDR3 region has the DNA TGTGCCAGCAGCTCCTATCTACCACTAGCGGAGAGCCAAGAGACCCAGTACTTC. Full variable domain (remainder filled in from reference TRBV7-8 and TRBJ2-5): GAGVSQSPRYKVAKRGQDVALRCDPISGHVSLFWYQQALGQGPEFLTYFQNEAQLDKSGLPSDRFFAERPEGSVSTLKIQRTQQEDSAVYLCASSSYLPLAESQETQYFGPGTRLLVL.

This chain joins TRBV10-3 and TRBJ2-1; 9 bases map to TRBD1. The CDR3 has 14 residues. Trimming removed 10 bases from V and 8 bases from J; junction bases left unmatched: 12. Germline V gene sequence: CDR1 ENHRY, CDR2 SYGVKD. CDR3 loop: CATLLGQGLDEQFF. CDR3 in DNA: TGTGCCACCCTACTAGGACAGGGGTTAGATGAGCAGTTCTTC.

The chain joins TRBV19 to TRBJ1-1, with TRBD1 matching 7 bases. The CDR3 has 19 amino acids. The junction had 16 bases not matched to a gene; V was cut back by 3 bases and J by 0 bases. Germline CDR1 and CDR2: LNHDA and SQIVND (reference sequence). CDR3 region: CASSIVYPGQPWMNTEAFF. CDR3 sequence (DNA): TGTGCCAGTAGTATCGTATATCCGGGACAGCCGTGGATGAACACTGAAGCTTTCTTT.

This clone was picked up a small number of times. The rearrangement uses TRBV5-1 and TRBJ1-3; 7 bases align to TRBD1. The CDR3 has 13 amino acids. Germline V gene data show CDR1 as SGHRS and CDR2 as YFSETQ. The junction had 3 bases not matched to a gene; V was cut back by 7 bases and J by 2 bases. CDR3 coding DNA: TGCGCCAGCGGCGACAGGGCTGGAAACACCATATATTTT. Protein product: CASGDRAGNTIYF. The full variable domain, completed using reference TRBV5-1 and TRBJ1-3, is KAGVTQTPRYLIKTRGQQVTLSCSPISGHRSVSWYQQTPGQGLQFLFEYFSETQRNKGNFPGRFSGRQFSNSRSEMNVSTLELGDSALYLCASGDRAGNTIYFGEGSWLTVV.

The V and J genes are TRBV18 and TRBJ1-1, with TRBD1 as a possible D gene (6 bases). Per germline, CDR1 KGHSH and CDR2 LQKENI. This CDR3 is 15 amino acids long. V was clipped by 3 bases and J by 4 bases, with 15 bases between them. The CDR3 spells CASSPRTAPSTEAFF. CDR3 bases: TGTGCCAGCTCACCCCGGACAGCTCCAAGCACTGAAGCTTTCTTT.

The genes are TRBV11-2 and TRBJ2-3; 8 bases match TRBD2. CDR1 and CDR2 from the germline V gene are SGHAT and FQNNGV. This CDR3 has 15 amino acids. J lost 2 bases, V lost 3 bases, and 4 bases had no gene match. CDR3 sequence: CASSFQAGDTDTQYF. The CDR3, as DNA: TGTGCCAGCAGCTTTCAAGCGGGGGACACAGATACGCAGTATTTT.

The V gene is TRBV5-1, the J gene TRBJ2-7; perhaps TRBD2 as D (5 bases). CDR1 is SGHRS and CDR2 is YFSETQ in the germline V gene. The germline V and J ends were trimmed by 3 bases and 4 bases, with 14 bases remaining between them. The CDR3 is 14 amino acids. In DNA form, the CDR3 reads TGCGCCAGCAGCTCGGAGGCCTCAGGTTACGAGCAGTACTTC. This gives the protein CASSSEASGYEQYF.